This TCR beta chain was captured by sequencing in a study of blood T cell repertoires in COVID-19. Study-level background: Material from acute and convalescent COVID-19 was sourced from the United States, Italy and Spain. Nucleic acid was either cDNA or gDNA, and it came from T cells, B-cell-depleted T cells, or PBMCs.

The CDR3 spans 15 residues. Germline CDR1 reads GTSNPN; CDR2 reads SVGIG (reference sequence). With 0 bases removed from V and 0 bases from J, the gap between germline ends came to 9 bases. Generated by immunoSEQ multiplex PCR, the TCRdb table keeps only in-frame clones and is missing some. Of some 270,000 clones listed, roughly 80% are singletons. Adults between roughly 18 and 89 years of age took part from fewer than 30 US areas. Either two negative PCRs, clearance, or symptom resolution qualified Cohort 3 donors as recovered. This sequence originates from a man in his forties or fifties who had recovered from COVID-19. The sample taken for sequencing was PBMCs or T cells enriched from blood (not recorded which). The chain employs TRBV30 and TRBJ2-1; D possibly corresponds to TRBD2 (5 bases). The CDR3 nucleotides are TGTGCCTGGAGTGTACTGGCGGGCTCCTACAATGAGCAGTTCTTC. As protein: CAWSVLAGSYNEQFF.